The sequence of this T cell receptor beta chain was determined in a study of T cells in Graves' hyperthyroidism and ophthalmopathy. General study points: The model foresaw ophthalmopathy a median 6.5 months prior to onset.

This CDR3 region has 15 residues. The germline gives CDR1 SGHRS, CDR2 YFSETQ. The V gene lost 4 bases and the J gene lost 0 bases, with 13 bases spanning the gap. RNA transcripts yielded amplified TCR beta CDR3 regions. In the first-round RT-PCR of the TCR CDR3, the HTBI primer set was used. From the multiplex PCR reads, TCRdb called clonotypes with MiXCR, one entry per CDR3 protein. Among around 290,000 distinct CDR3 sequences listed, 17% were seen once. The study based diagnoses on clinical symptoms, serum thyroxine and TRAb, thyroid ultrasound and orbital computed tomography. A few counts support this clonotype. Its target is unknown.

Source material: blood. This clonotype was obtained from a woman aged 60-70 years with Graves' ophthalmopathy. The chain is built from TRBV5-1 and TRBJ1-1, with a tentative D call TRBD1 (6 bases). The CDR3 DNA reads TGCGCCAGCAGCCCAAGGACAGATATGAACACTGAAGCTTTCTTT. This translates into CASSPRTDMNTEAFF.